Below, 4 T cell receptor beta chains from the same sample are listed, as sequenced in a study of human T cells and chemical hapten exposure. TCRdb used MiXCR to reprocess the RACE reads, holding one entry per CDR3 protein. The sample carries around 53,000 distinct CDR3 sequences, 9.3% recorded once. Indicated time point: patch test 1, 2 weeks after DPC sensitization. The treatment here: therapeutic diphenylcyclopropenone sensitization with weekly scalp DPC. The sample here was whole blood, taken in connection with sensitization to the hapten diphenylcyclopropenone (DPC). These receptors were obtained from a woman between 45 and 65 years old with alopecia areata. Some clones in this sample may be carry-over from other donors' samples.

The chain carries TRBV28 and TRBJ2-7; D is unclear. Between the trimmed V and J ends, which lost 5 bases and 3 bases, there was a span of 8 bases. The germline V gene has CDR1 MDHEN and CDR2 SYDVKM. This CDR3 region has 12 residues. The CDR3: CASSTLLYEQYF. The CDR3 DNA sequence: TGTGCCAGCAGTACCTTACTCTACGAGCAGTACTTC.

This clonotype came up a few times. The gene calls are TRBV29-1 and TRBJ2-2; maybe TRBD1 (6 bases). The germline V gene encodes CDR1 SQVTM and CDR2 ANQGSEA. Trimming took 2 bases from V and 0 from J, leaving 13 bases between them. The CDR3 contains 16 residues. In DNA, the CDR3 is TGCAGCGTTGAAAACTTGGCAGGGGCGAACACCGGGGAGCTGTTTTTT. It translates to CSVENLAGANTGELFF.

This clonotype was counted at least ten times. The CDR3 sequence: CASTPWASGREADTQYF. The CDR3, as DNA: TGCGCCAGCACCCCTTGGGCTAGCGGGAGGGAAGCAGATACGCAGTATTTT. V gene TRBV5-1 combines with J gene TRBJ2-3; TRBD2 aligns across 12 bases. The germline CDR1 and CDR2 sequences are SGHRS and YFSETQ. CDR3 size: 17 residues. Trimming cost V 6 bases and J 4 bases; bases outside gene matches: 12.

This clonotype was seen a handful of times. The chain recombines TRBV28 with TRBJ1-4, with D maybe TRBD1 (6 bases). The CDR3 spans 13 residues. The V gene lost 8 bases and the J gene lost 5 bases, with 12 bases spanning the gap. The germline V gene has CDR1 MDHEN and CDR2 SYDVKM. This CDR3 reads CASGGAPNEKLFF. The CDR3 DNA reads TGTGCCAGCGGGGGGGCGCCGAATGAAAAACTGTTTTTT.